The next 6 T cell receptor beta chains were all read from a single sample in a study of CD8+CD57+ T cells in acquired aplastic anemia. Both TCR beta VDJ combination and CDR3 sequence profiling were carried out. Genomic DNA was the template for this profiling. TCRdb re-called the reads with MiXCR, one entry per CDR3 protein. The data hold 50,000 to 65,000 distinct CDR3 sequences, with 55% observed a single time. The sequenced material came from sorted CD4+, CD8+, or CD8+CD57+ T cells (not recorded which) from PBMCs. The receptors come from a human donor in good health, serving as a control.

This clonotype was recorded many times. The chain carries TRBV11-3 and TRBJ2-1; maybe TRBD2 (5 bases). This CDR3 comprises 14 residues. Germline CDR1 reads SGHNT; CDR2 reads YENEEA. Trimming removed 8 bases from V and 6 bases from J, with 17 bases in between. CDR3 DNA: TGTGCCAGCGGGCGGCGGGTTACTATCAATGAGCAGTTCTTC. As protein: CASGRRVTINEQFF.

The genes are TRBV29-1 and TRBJ2-1; weak D call: TRBD2 (5 bases). CDR3 length: 15 amino acids. Germline lookup yields CDR1 SQVTM and CDR2 ANQGSEA. Trimming cost V 8 bases and J 2 bases, with 19 bases left between them. CDR3 DNA: TGCAGCAGTTTAAATTCCGGGAAAACCTACAATGAGCAGTTCTTC. This codes for CSSLNSGKTYNEQFF.

This chain uses TRBV19 with TRBJ2-5; no definite D call. Trimming pared 7 bases from V and 3 bases from J, leaving 12 bases between. CDR3 length equals 13 residues. From germline, CDR1 is LNHDA and CDR2 SQIVND (reference sequence). This chain's CDR3 is CASTMTGKETQYF. The CDR3 DNA reads as TGTGCCAGTACCATGACTGGGAAAGAGACCCAGTACTTC.

In this sample, this clonotype turned up many times. This chain links TRBV27 with TRBJ2-4; TRBD1 agrees at 10 bases. The CDR3 loop spans 17 amino acids. Germline-derived CDR1 and CDR2 are MNHEY and SMNVEV (reference sequence). The V segment lost 3 bases and the J segment 0 bases; nucleotides outside the gene matches: 5. The CDR3 DNA reads as TGTGCCAGCAGTTTGGGGACAGGGGTGCTAGCCAAAAACATTCAGTACTTC. It translates to CASSLGTGVLAKNIQYF.

The chain is built from TRBV7-7 and TRBJ2-7; 8 bases line up with TRBD2. Trimming cost V 8 bases and J 7 bases; bases outside gene matches: 25. There are 18 residues in the CDR3. Looked up from germline, CDR1 is SSHAT and CDR2 is FNYEAQ (reference sequence). For the CDR3, the DNA is TGTGCCAGCGTACTACTTCCCCCGGTTTGGGCGGGAGGTCAAGAGCAGTACTTC. Amino acids: CASVLLPPVWAGGQEQYF.

The chain uses TRBV9 and TRBJ2-7; unclear D gene. The J call may be mistaken, given a closer DNA end match to TRBJ2-1. CDR3 size: 11 residues. CDR1 is SGDLS, CDR2 YYNGEE, per germline. The CDR3 DNA is TGTGCCAGCAGGATGGGCAATGAGCAGTTCTTC. Amino acids: CASRMGNEQFF.